The clone carrying this TCR beta chain was detected only a few times. One entry per CDR3 protein results from TCRdb running MiXCR on the 5' RACE reads. The sample records tens of thousands of distinct CDR3 sequences, less than 10% being singletons. These data originate in a study of early T cells in non-severe SARS-CoV-2 infection. Across the whole study: It was bulk RNA from unsorted whole blood that was sequenced, and the chains were unpaired.

CDR3 length equals 14 residues. The V and J ends lost 5 bases and 5 bases, in that order; junction bases with no gene match: 6. Germline values: CDR1 SGHAT, CDR2 FQNNGV. The sequence was collected from an adult who was a healthcare worker with PCR-confirmed SARS-CoV-2 infection or an uninfected control (not recorded which). The chain carries TRBV11-2 and TRBJ2-5, with 9 bases fitting TRBD1. The sample in question was whole blood, obtained at baseline. The CDR3 DNA follows: TGTGCCAGCAGCCTAGGACAGGGGATGGAGACCCAGTACTTC. It translates to CASSLGQGMETQYF. Full variable domain (rest looked up from reference TRBV11-2 and TRBJ2-5): EAGVAQSPRYKIIEKRQSVAFWCNPISGHATLYWYQQILGQGPKLLIQFQNNGVVDDSQLPKDRFSAERLKGVDSTLKIQPAKLEDSAVYLCASSLGQGMETQYFGPGTRLLVL.